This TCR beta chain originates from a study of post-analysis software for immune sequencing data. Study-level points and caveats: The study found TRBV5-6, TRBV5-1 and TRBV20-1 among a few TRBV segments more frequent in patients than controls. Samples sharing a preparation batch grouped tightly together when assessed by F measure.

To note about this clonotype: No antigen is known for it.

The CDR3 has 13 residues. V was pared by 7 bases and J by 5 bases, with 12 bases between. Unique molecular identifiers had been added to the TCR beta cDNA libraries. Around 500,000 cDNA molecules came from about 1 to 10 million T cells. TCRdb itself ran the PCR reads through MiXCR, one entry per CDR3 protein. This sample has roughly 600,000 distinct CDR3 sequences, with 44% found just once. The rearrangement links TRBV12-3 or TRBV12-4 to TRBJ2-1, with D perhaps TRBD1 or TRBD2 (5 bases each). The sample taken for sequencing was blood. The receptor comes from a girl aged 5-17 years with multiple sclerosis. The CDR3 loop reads CASKGDGDNEQFF. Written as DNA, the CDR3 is TGTGCCAGCAAAGGGGACGGGGACAATGAGCAGTTCTTC.